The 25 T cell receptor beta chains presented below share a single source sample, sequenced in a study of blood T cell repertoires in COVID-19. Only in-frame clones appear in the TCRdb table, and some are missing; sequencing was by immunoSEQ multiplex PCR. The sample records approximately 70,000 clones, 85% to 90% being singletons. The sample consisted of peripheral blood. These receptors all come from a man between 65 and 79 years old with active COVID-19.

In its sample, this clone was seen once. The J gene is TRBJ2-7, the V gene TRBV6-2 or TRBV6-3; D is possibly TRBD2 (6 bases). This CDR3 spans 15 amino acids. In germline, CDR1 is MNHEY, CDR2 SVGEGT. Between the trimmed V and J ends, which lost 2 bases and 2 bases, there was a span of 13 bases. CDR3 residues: CASSYPGDFAYEQYF. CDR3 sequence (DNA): TGTGCCAGCAGTTACCCTGGGGACTTTGCCTACGAGCAGTACTTC.

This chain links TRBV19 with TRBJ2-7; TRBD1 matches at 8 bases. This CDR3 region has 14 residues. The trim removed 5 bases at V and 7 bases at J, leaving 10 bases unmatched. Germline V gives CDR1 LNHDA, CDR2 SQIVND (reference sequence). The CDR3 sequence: CASSRQGALREQYF. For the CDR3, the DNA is TGTGCCAGTAGTCGGCAGGGGGCCCTCCGGGAGCAGTACTTC. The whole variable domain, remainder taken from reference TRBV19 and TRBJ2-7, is DGGITQSPKYLFRKEGQNVTLSCEQNLNHDAMYWYRQDPGQGLRLIYYSQIVNDFQKGDIAEGYSVSREKKESFPLTVTSAQKNPTAFYLCASSRQGALREQYFGPGTRLTVT.

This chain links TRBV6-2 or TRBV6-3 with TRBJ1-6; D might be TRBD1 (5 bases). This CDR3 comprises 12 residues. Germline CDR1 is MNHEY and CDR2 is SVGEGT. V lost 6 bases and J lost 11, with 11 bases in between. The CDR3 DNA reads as TGTGCCAGCAGCCCCAGGGAGGCACCCCTCCACTTT. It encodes CASSPREAPLHF.

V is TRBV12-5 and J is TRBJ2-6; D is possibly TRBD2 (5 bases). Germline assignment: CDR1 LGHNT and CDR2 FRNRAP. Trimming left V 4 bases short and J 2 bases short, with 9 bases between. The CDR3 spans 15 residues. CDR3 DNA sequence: TGTGCTAGTGGTTCCTTCGGGGCTGGGGCCAACGTCCTGACTTTC. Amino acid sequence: CASGSFGAGANVLTF.

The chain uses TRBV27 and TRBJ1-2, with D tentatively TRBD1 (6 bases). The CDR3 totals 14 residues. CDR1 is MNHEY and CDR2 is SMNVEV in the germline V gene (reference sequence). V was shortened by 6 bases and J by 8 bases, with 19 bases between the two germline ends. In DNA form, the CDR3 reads TGTGCCAGCAGACCTGGCGGGGGGGCGCGGGGCTACACCTTC. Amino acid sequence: CASRPGGGARGYTF.

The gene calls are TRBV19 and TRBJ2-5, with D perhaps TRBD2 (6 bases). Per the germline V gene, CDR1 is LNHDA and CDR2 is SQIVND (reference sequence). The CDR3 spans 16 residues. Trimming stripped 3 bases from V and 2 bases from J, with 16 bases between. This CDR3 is CASSMTVGGRQETQYF. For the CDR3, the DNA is TGTGCCAGTAGTATGACCGTGGGGGGAAGGCAAGAGACCCAGTACTTC.

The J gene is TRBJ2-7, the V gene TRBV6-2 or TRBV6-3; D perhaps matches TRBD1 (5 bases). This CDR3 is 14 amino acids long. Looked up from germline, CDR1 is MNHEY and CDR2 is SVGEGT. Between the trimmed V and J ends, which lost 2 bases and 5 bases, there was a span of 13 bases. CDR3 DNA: TGTGCCAGCAGTTACGGTGGGGCCTCGGACGAGCAGTACTTC. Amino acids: CASSYGGASDEQYF.

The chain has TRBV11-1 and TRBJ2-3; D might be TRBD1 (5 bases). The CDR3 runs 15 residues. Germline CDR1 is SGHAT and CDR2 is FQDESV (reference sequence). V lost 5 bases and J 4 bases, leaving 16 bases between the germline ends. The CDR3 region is CASSLRGSPSDTQYF. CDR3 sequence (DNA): TGTGCCAGCAGCCTAAGGGGCTCCCCCTCAGATACGCAGTATTTT.

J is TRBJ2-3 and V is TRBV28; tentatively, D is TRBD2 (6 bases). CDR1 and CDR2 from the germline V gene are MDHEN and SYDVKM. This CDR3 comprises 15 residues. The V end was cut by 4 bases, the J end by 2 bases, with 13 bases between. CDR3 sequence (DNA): TGTGCCAGCAGTTCCCTTGCGGGATCCACAGATACGCAGTATTTT. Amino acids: CASSSLAGSTDTQYF.

The CDR3 DNA reads as TGTGCCAGTAGTCCCCTTCAGACGGGAGGCTATGGCTACACCTTC. It encodes CASSPLQTGGYGYTF. The V and J genes are TRBV19 and TRBJ1-2; D not resolved. The CDR3 extends over 15 amino acids. Trimming removed 5 bases from V and 4 bases from J, with 17 bases in between. Germline V gene data show CDR1 as LNHDA and CDR2 as SQIVND (reference sequence).

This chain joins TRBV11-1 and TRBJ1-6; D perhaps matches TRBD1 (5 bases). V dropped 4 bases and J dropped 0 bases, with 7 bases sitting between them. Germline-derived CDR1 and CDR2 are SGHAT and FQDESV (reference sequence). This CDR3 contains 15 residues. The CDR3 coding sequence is TGTGCCAGCAGCTCCGACAGCTCCTATAATTCACCCCTCCACTTT. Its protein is CASSSDSSYNSPLHF.

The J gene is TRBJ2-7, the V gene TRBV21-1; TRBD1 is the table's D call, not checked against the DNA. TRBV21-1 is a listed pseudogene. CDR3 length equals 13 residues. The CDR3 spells CASHGTGHYEQYF. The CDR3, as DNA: TGTGCCAGCCACGGGACAGGGCACTACGAGCAGTACTTC.

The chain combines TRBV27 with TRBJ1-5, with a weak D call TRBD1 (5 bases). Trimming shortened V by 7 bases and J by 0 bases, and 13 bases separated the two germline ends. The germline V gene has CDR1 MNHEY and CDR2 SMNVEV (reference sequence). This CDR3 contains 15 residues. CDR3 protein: CASTPGGYSNQPQHF. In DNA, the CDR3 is TGTGCCAGCACCCCCGGGGGGTATAGCAATCAGCCCCAGCATTTT.

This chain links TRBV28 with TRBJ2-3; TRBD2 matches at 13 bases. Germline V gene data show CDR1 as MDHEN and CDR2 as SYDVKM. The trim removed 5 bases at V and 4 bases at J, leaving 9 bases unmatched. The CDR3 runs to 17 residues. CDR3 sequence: CASSTRTSGSGADTQYF. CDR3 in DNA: TGTGCCAGCAGTACCCGGACTAGCGGGAGTGGGGCAGATACGCAGTATTTT.

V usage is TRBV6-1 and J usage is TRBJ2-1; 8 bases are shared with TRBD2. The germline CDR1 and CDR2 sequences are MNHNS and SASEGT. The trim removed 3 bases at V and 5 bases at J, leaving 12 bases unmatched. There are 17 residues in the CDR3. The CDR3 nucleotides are TGTGCCAGCAGTGATTATTGGGGACTAGTCCCTCACAATGAGCAGTTCTTC. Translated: CASSDYWGLVPHNEQFF.

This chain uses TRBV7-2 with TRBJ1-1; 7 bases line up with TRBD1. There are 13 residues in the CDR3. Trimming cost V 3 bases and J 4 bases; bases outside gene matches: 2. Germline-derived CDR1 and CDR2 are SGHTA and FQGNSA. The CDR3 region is CASSLTGSTEAFF. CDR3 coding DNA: TGTGCCAGCAGCTTGACAGGGAGCACTGAAGCTTTCTTT.

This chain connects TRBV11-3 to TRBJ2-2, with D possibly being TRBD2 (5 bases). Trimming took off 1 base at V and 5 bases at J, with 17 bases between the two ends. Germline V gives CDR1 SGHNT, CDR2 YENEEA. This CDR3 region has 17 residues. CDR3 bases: TGTGCCAGCAGCTTAGCCCCCCTGAGGGTGGGGACCGGGGAGCTGTTTTTT. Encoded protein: CASSLAPLRVGTGELFF.

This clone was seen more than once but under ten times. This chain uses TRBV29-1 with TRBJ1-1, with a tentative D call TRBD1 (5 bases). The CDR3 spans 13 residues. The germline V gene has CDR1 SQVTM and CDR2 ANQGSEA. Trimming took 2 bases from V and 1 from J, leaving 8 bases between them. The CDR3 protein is CSVETGWNTEAFF. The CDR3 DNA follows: TGCAGCGTTGAAACAGGATGGAACACTGAAGCTTTCTTT.

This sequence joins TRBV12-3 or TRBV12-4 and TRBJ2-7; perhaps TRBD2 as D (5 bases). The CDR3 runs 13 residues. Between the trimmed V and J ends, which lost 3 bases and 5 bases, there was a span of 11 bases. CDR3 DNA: TGTGCCAGCAGTTTGGGAGCTAGTGACGAGCAGTACTTC. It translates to CASSLGASDEQYF.

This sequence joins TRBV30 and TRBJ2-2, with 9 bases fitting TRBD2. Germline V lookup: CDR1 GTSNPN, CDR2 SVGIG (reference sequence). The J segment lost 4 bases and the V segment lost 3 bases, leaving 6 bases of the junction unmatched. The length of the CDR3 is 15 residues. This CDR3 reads CAWRSLAGRTGELFF. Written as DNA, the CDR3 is TGTGCCTGGAGGTCGCTAGCGGGACGCACCGGGGAGCTGTTTTTT.

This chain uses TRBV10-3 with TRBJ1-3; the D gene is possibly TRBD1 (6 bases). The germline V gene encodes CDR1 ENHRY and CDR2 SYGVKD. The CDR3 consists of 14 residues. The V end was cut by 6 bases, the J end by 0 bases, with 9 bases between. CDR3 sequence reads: CAIRPDSSGNTIYF. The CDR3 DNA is TGTGCCATCAGACCGGACAGCTCTGGAAACACCATATATTTT.

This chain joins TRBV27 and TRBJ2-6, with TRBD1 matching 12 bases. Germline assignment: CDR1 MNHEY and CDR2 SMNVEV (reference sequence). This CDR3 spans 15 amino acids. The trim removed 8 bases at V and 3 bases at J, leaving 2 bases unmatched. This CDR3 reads CASGTGGHGANVLTF. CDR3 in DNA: TGTGCCAGCGGGACAGGGGGCCATGGGGCCAACGTCCTGACTTTC. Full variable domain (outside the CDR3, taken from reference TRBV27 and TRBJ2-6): EAQVTQNPRYLITVTGKKLTVTCSQNMNHEYMSWYRQDPGLGLRQIYYSMNVEVTDKGDVPEGYKVSRKEKRNFPLILESPSPNQTSLYFCASGTGGHGANVLTFGAGSRLTVL.

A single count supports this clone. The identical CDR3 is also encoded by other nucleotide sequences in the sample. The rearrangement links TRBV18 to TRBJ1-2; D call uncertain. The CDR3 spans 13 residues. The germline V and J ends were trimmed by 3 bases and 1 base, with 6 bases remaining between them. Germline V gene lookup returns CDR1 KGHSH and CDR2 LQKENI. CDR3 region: CASSPGGNYGYTF. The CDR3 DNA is TGTGCCAGCTCACCGGGAGGTAACTATGGCTACACCTTC.

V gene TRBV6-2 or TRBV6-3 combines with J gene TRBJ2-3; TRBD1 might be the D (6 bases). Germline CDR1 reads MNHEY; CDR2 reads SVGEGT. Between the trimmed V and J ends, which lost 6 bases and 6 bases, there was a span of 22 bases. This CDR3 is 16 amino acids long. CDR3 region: CASSTARQGPGDTQYF. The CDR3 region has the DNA TGTGCCAGCAGCACCGCCCGGCAGGGGCCGGGGGATACGCAGTATTTT.

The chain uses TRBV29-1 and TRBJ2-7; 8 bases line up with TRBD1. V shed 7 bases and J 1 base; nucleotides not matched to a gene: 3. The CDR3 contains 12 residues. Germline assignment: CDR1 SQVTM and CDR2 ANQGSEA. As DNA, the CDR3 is TGCAGCGCAAGACAGGGGTCCTACGAGCAGTACTTC. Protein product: CSARQGSYEQYF.